This T cell receptor (beta chain) was sequenced in a study of blood T cell repertoires in COVID-19. Study information: Acute and convalescent COVID-19 samples came from the United States, Italy and Spain. From T cells, B-cell-depleted T cells, or PBMCs came the material, which was cDNA or gDNA.

The protocol was immunoSEQ multiplex PCR, while the TCRdb copy is restricted to in-frame clones and leaves out a portion. The repertoire consists of around 320,000 clones, with over 75% occurring once and the leading ten covering 6% to 9%. The germline CDR1 and CDR2 sequences are SEHNR and FQNEAQ (reference sequence). The V gene lost 5 bases and the J gene lost 5 bases, with 13 bases spanning the gap. CDR3 length equals 14 residues. The sequencing sample was made of peripheral blood. The TCR originated in a human donor in a cohort sampled during active COVID-19. This chain links TRBV7-9 with TRBJ1-5; D possibly corresponds to TRBD1 (5 bases). CDR3 DNA: TGTGCCAGCAGCCAGGGACTGGGCCATCAGCCCCAGCATTTT. This translates into CASSQGLGHQPQHF.